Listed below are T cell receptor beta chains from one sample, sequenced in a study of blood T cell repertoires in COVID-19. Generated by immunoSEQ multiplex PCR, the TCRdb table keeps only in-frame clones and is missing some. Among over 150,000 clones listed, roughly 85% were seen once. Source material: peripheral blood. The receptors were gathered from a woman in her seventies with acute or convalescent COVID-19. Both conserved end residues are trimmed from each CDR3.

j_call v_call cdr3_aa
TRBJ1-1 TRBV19 ASPKRVGELSEAF
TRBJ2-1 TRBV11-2 ASSLGTAGYEQF
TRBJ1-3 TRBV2 ASSEGTGNSGNTIY
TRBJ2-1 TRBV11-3 ASSLGRGSYNEQF
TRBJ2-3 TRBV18 ASSHGQGPLEGTQY
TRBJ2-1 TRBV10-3 AISSRAGEAYNEQF
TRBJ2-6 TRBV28 ASSLGGSGANVLT
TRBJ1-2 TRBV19 ASSIDVDRRYGYT
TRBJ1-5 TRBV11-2 ASSLDLGIQPQH
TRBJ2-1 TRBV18 ASSPGLAGTGNEQF
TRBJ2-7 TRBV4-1 ASSQSGTGRVHEQY
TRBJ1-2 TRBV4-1 ASSHPTGGVGYT
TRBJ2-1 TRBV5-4 ASSLRLNNEQF
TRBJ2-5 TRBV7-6 ASSTPDSKKETQY
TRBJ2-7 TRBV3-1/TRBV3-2 ASSQGPSGLSYEQY
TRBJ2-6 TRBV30 AWSVWESGANVLT
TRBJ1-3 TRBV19 ASSELRDRRNTIY
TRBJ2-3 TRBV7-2 ASSQSGSNADTQY